This TCR beta chain was recorded in a study of blood T cell repertoires in COVID-19 (dated by TCRdb to the early 2020s). Regarding the complete study: The collaborator samples originated in the United States, Italy and Spain and spanned the acute and convalescent phases of COVID-19. The prospective study material was composed of cDNA or gDNA derived from T cells, B-cell-depleted T cells, or PBMCs. Subjects who had been exposed to COVID-19, were actively infected with it, or had recovered from it provided the deeply sampled blood TCRbeta repertoires that made up the dataset. A freely available public database, intended as a resource for researchers studying the immune response to SARS-CoV-2, is where the repertoires were released. Samples were obtained from the ongoing ImmuneRACE study (first 160 participants) and from 1,254 subjects provided by 6 global collaborators. A de-identified subject ID, COVID-19 status, age in years and sex were almost always included in the sample metadata. Where available, HLA class I and class II types were obtained from metadata supplied by the sample provider rather than from assay-based typing. Points the paper makes about the study in general: The amount of clinical and demographic metadata varied by source and participant and was provided uncurated.

TCRbeta CDR3 regions were amplified from genomic DNA using the immunoSEQ Assay, a bias-controlled multiplex PCR. On the study's bioinformatics: Within the assay, amplification of reference gene primers was used to estimate how many nucleated cells each sample contained. To quantify the absolute abundance of each unique TCRbeta CDR3 rearrangement, sequence reads were collapsed and filtered. Productive Simpson clonality was computed per sample as the square root of Simpson's diversity index over productive rearrangements. As stored in TCRdb, this immuneACCESS dataset retains in-frame rearrangements with V and J assigned. A fraction of the clones does not appear; measured against another copy, unresolved V genes explain less than half of the discrepancy, and the remainder lacks a known reason. V, J and clone size are taken as reported in that table, and D and trimming were inferred from the DNA itself. Recorded for this sample are about 140,000 clones; roughly four fifths of them occurred a single time. Of the sample, 1.6% falls within the top ten clones.

Each collaborating institution followed its own protocols to collect whole blood in K2EDTA tubes. Collaborator samples were shipped for TCRbeta analysis as frozen whole blood, isolated PBMCs, or DNA extracted from either sample type. Turning to this clone: Its antigen remains undetermined. The sample holds no much larger clone one base away, and base qualities are not on file.

The receptor was derived from a human donor in a cohort sampled during active COVID-19. The material sequenced was peripheral blood.

The nucleotide sequence reads TGCGCCAGCAGCCAAGACTTCTGGACAGACACCATGAGGACCCAGTACTTC. It encodes CASSQDFWTDTMRTQYF. This chain joins TRBV4-1 to TRBJ2-5; 6 matching bases give a weak D call of TRBD1. Between the V and J ends, shortened by 0 bases and 7 bases respectively, the junction contains 21 bases. The CDR3 goes from the cysteine to the phenylalanine over 17 residues. CDR3 DNA is the only sequence kept; it has 51 bases, read in frame from the first base. From the germline V gene, CDR1 is MGHRA and CDR2 is YSYEKL.